The clone carrying this T cell receptor (beta chain) has more than one count but fewer than ten. Its matching antigen is unknown. The data were obtained in a study of early T cells in non-severe SARS-CoV-2 infection. Overall study context: With bulk RNA from unsorted whole blood as input, sequencing yielded unpaired chains. Study findings and constraints: A preference for anti-spike CD8 responses marked VDJdb matching, which missed private and CD4 specificities.

In the library, individual cDNA molecules carried attached unique molecular identifiers. Via MiXCR, TCRdb re-called the 5' RACE reads, giving one row per CDR3 protein. There are about 69,000 distinct CDR3 sequences in the sample; more than 3.5% occur only once, and around 3.4% lies in the top ten. The CDR3 sequence is 14 residues long. The germline gives CDR1 WSHSY, CDR2 SAAADI. V gave up 7 bases and J gave up 5 bases; unmatched junction bases: 5. Sequencing was performed on whole blood, taken at baseline. The chain employs TRBV10-2 and TRBJ1-6; 7 nucleotides line up with TRBD1. The TCR sequence derives from an adult who was a healthcare worker with PCR-confirmed SARS-CoV-2 infection or an uninfected control (not recorded which). The donor label of this sample is uncertain. CDR3 in amino acids: CASKGTVHNSPLHF. DNA for the CDR3: TGCGCCAGCAAGGGGACAGTGCATAATTCACCCCTCCACTTT.